Listed below are T cell receptor beta chains from one sample, sequenced in a study of blood T cell repertoires in COVID-19. The method was immunoSEQ multiplex PCR; TCRdb's version includes in-frame clones alone and lacks a portion of them. Among about 79,000 clones, 80% to 90% were seen once, and the ten largest hold about 15%. Sequencing was done on a sample of peripheral blood. The receptor set was obtained from a man between 65 and 85 years old with active or convalescent COVID-19. Each CDR3 is given with its conserved first and last residue. A D gene is named only where the DNA matches it firmly. Size tells how often a clone was seen (once, few, many) or the class of an expanded clone, and some rows leave it out.

J gene: TRBJ2-3; D gene: .; V gene: TRBV7-3; clone size: .; CDR3 DNA: TGTGCCAGCAGCTCATCTCCCTCCCTAGCAGATACGCAGTATTTT; CDR3 protein: CASSSSPSLADTQYF
J gene: TRBJ2-7; D gene: .; V gene: TRBV6-4; clone size: .; CDR3 DNA: TGTGCCAGCAGTGCGAGCCTTGGCTCCTACGAGCAGTACTTC; CDR3 protein: CASSASLGSYEQYF
J gene: TRBJ1-1; D gene: .; V gene: TRBV18; clone size: .; CDR3 DNA: TGTGCCAGCTCAATCCAGAACACTGAAGCTTTCTTT; CDR3 protein: CASSIQNTEAFF
J gene: TRBJ1-5; D gene: .; V gene: TRBV7-8; clone size: .; CDR3 DNA: TGTGCCAGCAGCTTGCGGGACTCGGATCAGCCCCAGCATTTT; CDR3 protein: CASSLRDSDQPQHF
J gene: TRBJ1-4; D gene: .; V gene: TRBV6-6; clone size: .; CDR3 DNA: TGTGCCAGCACCCTCGAGGCCTTAGATGAAAAACTGTTTTTT; CDR3 protein: CASTLEALDEKLFF
J gene: TRBJ2-2; D gene: .; V gene: TRBV7-9; clone size: .; CDR3 DNA: TGTGCCAGCAGCCCCAGGGGAAACACCGGGGAGCTGTTTTTT; CDR3 protein: CASSPRGNTGELFF
J gene: TRBJ1-6; D gene: TRBD1; V gene: TRBV6-4; clone size: once; CDR3 DNA: TGTGCCAGCAGTAGGGACAGGCGGAATTCACCCCTCCACTTT; CDR3 protein: CASSRDRRNSPLHF
J gene: TRBJ1-3; D gene: TRBD1; V gene: TRBV30; clone size: .; CDR3 DNA: TGTGCCTGGGTAGATCGGACAGGGCCTGGAAACACCATATATTTT; CDR3 protein: CAWVDRTGPGNTIYF
J gene: TRBJ1-1; D gene: .; V gene: TRBV15; clone size: once; CDR3 DNA: TGTGCCACCAGCAGAGGTGCCTTCGGGGAAGCTTTCTTT; CDR3 protein: CATSRGAFGEAFF
J gene: TRBJ2-3; D gene: .; V gene: TRBV10-3; clone size: .; CDR3 DNA: TGTGCCATAAAACGGGAGTCAGGCACAGATACGCAGTATTTT; CDR3 protein: CAIKRESGTDTQYF
J gene: TRBJ2-7; D gene: TRBD2; V gene: TRBV2; clone size: once; CDR3 DNA: TGTGCCAGCAGTGAAAGTGCGGGAGGACTCCGTGGGGAGTACTTC; CDR3 protein: CASSESAGGLRGEYF
J gene: TRBJ1-5; D gene: .; V gene: TRBV7-9; clone size: .; CDR3 DNA: TGTGCCACGACATTTAGCAATCAGCCCCAGCATTTT; CDR3 protein: CATTFSNQPQHF
J gene: TRBJ2-2; D gene: TRBD2; V gene: TRBV2; clone size: .; CDR3 DNA: TGTGCCAGCAGTGAACCTAGCGGGAGCACCGGGGAGCTGTTTTTT; CDR3 protein: CASSEPSGSTGELFF
J gene: TRBJ2-6; D gene: TRBD2; V gene: TRBV24-1; clone size: .; CDR3 DNA: TGTGCCACCAGTGCCGGGACTAGCGGGAGTGCTGGGGCCAACGTCCTGACTTTC; CDR3 protein: CATSAGTSGSAGANVLTF
J gene: TRBJ2-7; D gene: TRBD2; V gene: TRBV7-2; clone size: few; CDR3 DNA: TGTGCCAGCGGGGGGGACTCCTACGAGCAGTACTTC; CDR3 protein: CASGGDSYEQYF
J gene: TRBJ1-2; D gene: .; V gene: TRBV6-6; clone size: .; CDR3 DNA: TGTGCCAGCAGTTACCCGCAGAAAATCTATGGCTACACCTTC; CDR3 protein: CASSYPQKIYGYTF
J gene: TRBJ1-2; D gene: TRBD1; V gene: TRBV5-4; clone size: .; CDR3 DNA: TGTGCCAGCAGCCAACCCGGGACAGGGCTTGGCTACACCTTC; CDR3 protein: CASSQPGTGLGYTF
J gene: TRBJ1-1; D gene: TRBD1; V gene: TRBV19; clone size: .; CDR3 DNA: TGTGCCAGCTACGGGCCCGGACAGGGGGTTATGAACACTGAAGCTTTCTTT; CDR3 protein: CASYGPGQGVMNTEAFF
J gene: TRBJ2-7; D gene: .; V gene: TRBV7-6; clone size: .; CDR3 DNA: TGTGCCAGCAGCGCCAATACAGGGTTCTACGAGCAGTACTTC; CDR3 protein: CASSANTGFYEQYF
J gene: TRBJ2-3; D gene: .; V gene: TRBV27; clone size: .; CDR3 DNA: TGTGCCAGCAGTTTTACGGGAGTCGCAGATACGCAGTATTTT; CDR3 protein: CASSFTGVADTQYF
J gene: TRBJ2-5; D gene: TRBD2; V gene: TRBV3-1/TRBV3-2; clone size: .; CDR3 DNA: TGTGCCAGCAGGAACGGACTAGCGGGAGTTGGAGAGACCCAGTACTTC; CDR3 protein: CASRNGLAGVGETQYF
J gene: TRBJ2-3; D gene: .; V gene: TRBV18; clone size: .; CDR3 DNA: TGTGCCAGCTCACCAATACAGGGTGGCACAGATACGCAGTATTTT; CDR3 protein: CASSPIQGGTDTQYF
J gene: TRBJ1-5; D gene: TRBD1; V gene: TRBV11-3; clone size: .; CDR3 DNA: TGTGCCAGCAGCTTGCCCCGGGACAGGGCGCATTTT; CDR3 protein: CASSLPRDRAHF
J gene: TRBJ1-1; D gene: .; V gene: TRBV6-5; clone size: .; CDR3 DNA: TGTGCCAGCAGTTACTCCAGGTCCAGATGGTCTGAAGCTTTCTTT; CDR3 protein: CASSYSRSRWSEAFF
J gene: TRBJ2-7; D gene: .; V gene: TRBV20-1; clone size: .; CDR3 DNA: TGCAGTGCTAGTTGGACTCTCACCCCCTACGAGCAGTACTTC; CDR3 protein: CSASWTLTPYEQYF
J gene: TRBJ2-5; D gene: .; V gene: TRBV6-5; clone size: .; CDR3 DNA: TGCGCCAGCAGTTGGGATAGCGAAGAGACCCAGTACTTC; CDR3 protein: CASSWDSEETQYF
J gene: TRBJ2-5; D gene: .; V gene: TRBV6-5; clone size: .; CDR3 DNA: TGTGCCAGCAGTTACGGCGGTCAAGAGACCCAGTACTTC; CDR3 protein: CASSYGGQETQYF
J gene: TRBJ1-2; D gene: TRBD1; V gene: TRBV18; clone size: .; CDR3 DNA: TGTGCCAGCTCACCATCGACAGGGGGGCAGGAGGGCTACACCTTC; CDR3 protein: CASSPSTGGQEGYTF
J gene: TRBJ1-5; D gene: TRBD1; V gene: TRBV20-1; clone size: once; CDR3 DNA: TGCAGTGCTGGGGACAGCCAGCCCCAGCATTTT; CDR3 protein: CSAGDSQPQHF
J gene: TRBJ1-1; D gene: .; V gene: TRBV6-5; clone size: .; CDR3 DNA: TGTGCCAGCAGCCTGTCAGGAGGGAACACTGAAGCTTTCTTT; CDR3 protein: CASSLSGGNTEAFF
J gene: TRBJ2-3; D gene: TRBD2; V gene: TRBV3-1/TRBV3-2; clone size: .; CDR3 DNA: TGTGCCAGCAGCCAAGCCCCAAGCGGGAGTATCGATACGCAGTATTTT; CDR3 protein: CASSQAPSGSIDTQYF
J gene: TRBJ1-1; D gene: TRBD1; V gene: TRBV9; clone size: .; CDR3 DNA: TGTGCCAGCAGCGTAGGACTTTGGGACAGCCCTGAAGCTTTCTTT; CDR3 protein: CASSVGLWDSPEAFF
J gene: TRBJ2-1; D gene: TRBD2; V gene: TRBV12-3/TRBV12-4; clone size: .; CDR3 DNA: TGTGCCAGCAGTATTCTGACTAGCGGGGTTCAGTTCTTC; CDR3 protein: CASSILTSGVQFF
J gene: TRBJ2-1; D gene: .; V gene: TRBV6-5; clone size: .; CDR3 DNA: TGTGCCAGCAGTTACTCGAACCGCGTCGAGCAGTTCTTC; CDR3 protein: CASSYSNRVEQFF
J gene: TRBJ2-3; D gene: .; V gene: TRBV19; clone size: .; CDR3 DNA: TGTGCCAGTAGATTAGCGGCCACCGGGACGCAGTATTTT; CDR3 protein: CASRLAATGTQYF
J gene: TRBJ2-7; D gene: .; V gene: TRBV5-6; clone size: .; CDR3 DNA: TGTGCCAGCAGCTCGGAGGTAGGGCCGCAATACTTC; CDR3 protein: CASSSEVGPQYF
J gene: TRBJ1-1; D gene: .; V gene: TRBV5-1; clone size: .; CDR3 DNA: TGCGCCAGCAGCTTGGGACAGCCTGGGCCTGAAGCTTTCTTT; CDR3 protein: CASSLGQPGPEAFF
J gene: TRBJ2-1; D gene: .; V gene: TRBV14; clone size: .; CDR3 DNA: TGTGCCAGCAGCCAACAACTAGTCAGTGGGCAGTTCTTC; CDR3 protein: CASSQQLVSGQFF
J gene: TRBJ1-2; D gene: .; V gene: TRBV11-2; clone size: .; CDR3 DNA: TGTGCCAGCAGCCGATTGTTGGAGACCTATGGCTACACCTTC; CDR3 protein: CASSRLLETYGYTF
J gene: TRBJ1-2; D gene: .; V gene: TRBV28; clone size: .; CDR3 DNA: TGTGCCAGCAAGGAAGGGGCGGAAACTAACTATGGCTACACCTTC; CDR3 protein: CASKEGAETNYGYTF
J gene: TRBJ1-6; D gene: .; V gene: TRBV11-2; clone size: .; CDR3 DNA: TGTGCCAGCAGCTTACCCTATGGACAAAATTCACCCCTCCACTTT; CDR3 protein: CASSLPYGQNSPLHF
J gene: TRBJ1-1; D gene: TRBD1; V gene: TRBV28; clone size: .; CDR3 DNA: TGTGCCAGCAGTTTAAGGCCGGGACAGGGGAACACTGAAGCTTTCTTT; CDR3 protein: CASSLRPGQGNTEAFF
J gene: TRBJ1-2; D gene: .; V gene: TRBV28; clone size: .; CDR3 DNA: TGTGCCAGCAGCGAGGGCTATGGCTACACCTTC; CDR3 protein: CASSEGYGYTF
J gene: TRBJ2-1; D gene: TRBD2; V gene: TRBV7-9; clone size: .; CDR3 DNA: TGTGCCAGCAGCTCAGGACTAGCGGGAGGGGGGACCTACAATGAGCAGTTCTTC; CDR3 protein: CASSSGLAGGGTYNEQFF
J gene: TRBJ2-5; D gene: .; V gene: TRBV11-2; clone size: .; CDR3 DNA: TGTGCCACTTCGTTAGGGAGAGAGACCCAGTACTTC; CDR3 protein: CATSLGRETQYF
J gene: TRBJ2-5; D gene: TRBD2; V gene: TRBV9; clone size: few; CDR3 DNA: TGTGCCAGCAGCGTAGGACTAGCGGTACGGACCCAGTACTTC; CDR3 protein: CASSVGLAVRTQYF
J gene: TRBJ2-7; D gene: .; V gene: TRBV5-4; clone size: .; CDR3 DNA: TGTGCCAGCAGCTTGGAAACTGGGGGCGCAGCCGAGCAGTACTTC; CDR3 protein: CASSLETGGAAEQYF
J gene: TRBJ2-3; D gene: .; V gene: TRBV6-1; clone size: .; CDR3 DNA: TGTGCCAGCAGTGAACTCGGGATTGGGGCAGATACGCAGTATTTT; CDR3 protein: CASSELGIGADTQYF
J gene: TRBJ2-7; D gene: .; V gene: TRBV2; clone size: .; CDR3 DNA: TGTGCCAGCAGGGGGGGGCCGAGCTCCTACGAGCAGTACTTC; CDR3 protein: CASRGGPSSYEQYF
J gene: TRBJ2-1; D gene: TRBD2; V gene: TRBV19; clone size: .; CDR3 DNA: TGTGCCAGTACACGGCGCGGGAGCTCCTACAATGAGCAGTTCTTC; CDR3 protein: CASTRRGSSYNEQFF
J gene: TRBJ2-5; D gene: .; V gene: TRBV19; clone size: .; CDR3 DNA: TGTGCCAGTAGTAAGGAGTGGTATGCTGTCGGGGAGACCCAGTACTTC; CDR3 protein: CASSKEWYAVGETQYF
J gene: TRBJ1-1; D gene: .; V gene: TRBV4-3; clone size: .; CDR3 DNA: TGCGCCAGCAGCCAAGACCGGGACACTGAAGCTTTCTTT; CDR3 protein: CASSQDRDTEAFF